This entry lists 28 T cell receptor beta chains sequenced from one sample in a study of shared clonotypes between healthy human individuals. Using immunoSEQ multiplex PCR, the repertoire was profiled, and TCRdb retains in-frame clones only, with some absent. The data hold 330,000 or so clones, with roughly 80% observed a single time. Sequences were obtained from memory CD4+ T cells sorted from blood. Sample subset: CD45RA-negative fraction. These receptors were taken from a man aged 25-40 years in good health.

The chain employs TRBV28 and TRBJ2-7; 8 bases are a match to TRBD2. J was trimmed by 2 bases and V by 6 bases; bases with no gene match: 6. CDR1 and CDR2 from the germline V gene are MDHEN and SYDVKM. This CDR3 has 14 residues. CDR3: CASSPGGLTYEQYF. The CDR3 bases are TGTGCCAGCAGCCCGGGAGGGCTCACCTACGAGCAGTACTTC.

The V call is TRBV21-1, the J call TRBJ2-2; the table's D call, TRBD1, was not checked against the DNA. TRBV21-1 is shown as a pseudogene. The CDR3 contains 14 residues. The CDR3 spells CASSKAGPAGELFF. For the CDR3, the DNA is TGTGCCAGCAGCAAAGCGGGGCCGGCCGGGGAGCTGTTTTTT.

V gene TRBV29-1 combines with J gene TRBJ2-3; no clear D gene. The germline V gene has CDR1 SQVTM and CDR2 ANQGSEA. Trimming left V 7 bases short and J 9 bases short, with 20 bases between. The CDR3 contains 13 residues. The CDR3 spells CSAGAPFSGTQYF. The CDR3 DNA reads TGCAGCGCTGGAGCTCCTTTCTCCGGAACGCAGTATTTT.

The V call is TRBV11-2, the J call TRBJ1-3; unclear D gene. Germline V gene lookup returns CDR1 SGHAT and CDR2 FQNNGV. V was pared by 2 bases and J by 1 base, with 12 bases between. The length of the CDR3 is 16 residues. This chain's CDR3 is CASSLKAPGSGNTIYF. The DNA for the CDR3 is TGTGCCAGCAGCTTAAAGGCCCCCGGGTCTGGAAACACCATATATTTT.

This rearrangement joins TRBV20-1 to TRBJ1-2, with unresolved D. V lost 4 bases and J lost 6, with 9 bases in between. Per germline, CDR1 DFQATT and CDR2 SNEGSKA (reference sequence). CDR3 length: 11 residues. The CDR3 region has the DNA TGCAGTGCTACCTCCAACCATGGCTACACCTTC. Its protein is CSATSNHGYTF.

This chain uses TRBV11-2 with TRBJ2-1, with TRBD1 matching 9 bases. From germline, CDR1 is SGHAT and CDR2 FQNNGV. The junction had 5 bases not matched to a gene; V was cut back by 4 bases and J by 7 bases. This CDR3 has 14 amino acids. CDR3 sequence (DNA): TGTGCCAGCAGCTGGGACAGGGTTGGGAATGAGCAGTTCTTC. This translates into CASSWDRVGNEQFF.

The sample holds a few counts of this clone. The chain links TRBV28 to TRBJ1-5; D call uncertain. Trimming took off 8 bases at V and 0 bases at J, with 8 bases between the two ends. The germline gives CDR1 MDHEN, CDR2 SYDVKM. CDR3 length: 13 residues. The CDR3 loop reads CASGRYSNQPQHF. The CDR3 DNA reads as TGTGCCAGCGGTCGTTATAGCAATCAGCCCCAGCATTTT.

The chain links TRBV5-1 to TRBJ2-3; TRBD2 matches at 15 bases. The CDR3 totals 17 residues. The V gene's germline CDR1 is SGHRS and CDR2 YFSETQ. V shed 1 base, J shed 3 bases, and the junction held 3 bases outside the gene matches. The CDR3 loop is CASSLMGLAGGTDTQYF. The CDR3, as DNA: TGCGCCAGCAGCTTGATGGGACTAGCGGGGGGAACAGATACGCAGTATTTT. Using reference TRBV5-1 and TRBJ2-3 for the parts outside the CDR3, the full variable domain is KAGVTQTPRYLIKTRGQQVTLSCSPISGHRSVSWYQQTPGQGLQFLFEYFSETQRNKGNFPGRFSGRQFSNSRSEMNVSTLELGDSALYLCASSLMGLAGGTDTQYFGPGTRLTVL.

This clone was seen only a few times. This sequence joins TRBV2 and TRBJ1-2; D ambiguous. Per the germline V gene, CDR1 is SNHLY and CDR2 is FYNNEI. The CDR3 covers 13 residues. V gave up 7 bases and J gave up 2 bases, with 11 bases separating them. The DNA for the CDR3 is TGTGCCAGCACCCCGGTTGTGAACTATGGCTACACCTTC. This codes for CASTPVVNYGYTF.

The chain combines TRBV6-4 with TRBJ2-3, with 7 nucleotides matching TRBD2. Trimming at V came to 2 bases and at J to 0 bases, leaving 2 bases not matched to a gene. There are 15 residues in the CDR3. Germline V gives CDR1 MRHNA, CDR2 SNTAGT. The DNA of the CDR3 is TGTGCCAGCAGTGACGGCGGGGGAAGCACAGATACGCAGTATTTT. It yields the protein CASSDGGGSTDTQYF.

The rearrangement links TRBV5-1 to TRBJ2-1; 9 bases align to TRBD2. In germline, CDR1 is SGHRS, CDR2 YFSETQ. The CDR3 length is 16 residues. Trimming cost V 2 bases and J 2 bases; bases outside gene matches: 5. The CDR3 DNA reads TGCGCCAGCAGCTTCCTAGCGGGATGGGCCTACAATGAGCAGTTCTTC. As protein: CASSFLAGWAYNEQFF. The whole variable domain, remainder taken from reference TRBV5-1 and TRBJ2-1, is KAGVTQTPRYLIKTRGQQVTLSCSPISGHRSVSWYQQTPGQGLQFLFEYFSETQRNKGNFPGRFSGRQFSNSRSEMNVSTLELGDSALYLCASSFLAGWAYNEQFFGPGTRLTVL.

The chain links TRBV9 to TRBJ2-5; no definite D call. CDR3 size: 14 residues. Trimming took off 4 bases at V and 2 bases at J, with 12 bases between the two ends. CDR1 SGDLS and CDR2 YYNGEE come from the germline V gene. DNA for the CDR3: TGTGCCAGCAGCTCGGGTCATCGGCAAGAGACCCAGTACTTC. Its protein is CASSSGHRQETQYF.

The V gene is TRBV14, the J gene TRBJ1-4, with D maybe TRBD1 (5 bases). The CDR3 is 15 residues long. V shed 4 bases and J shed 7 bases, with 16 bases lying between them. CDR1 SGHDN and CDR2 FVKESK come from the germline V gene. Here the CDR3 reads CASSPLDGRGEKLFF. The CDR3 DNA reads TGTGCCAGCAGCCCCCTTGACGGGAGGGGTGAAAAACTGTTTTTT.

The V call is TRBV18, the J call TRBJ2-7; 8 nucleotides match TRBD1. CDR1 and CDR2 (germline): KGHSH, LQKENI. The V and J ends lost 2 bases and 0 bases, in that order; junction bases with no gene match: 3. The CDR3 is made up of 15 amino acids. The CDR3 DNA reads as TGTGCCAGCTCACCATCAGGGGGCTCCTCCTACGAGCAGTACTTC. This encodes CASSPSGGSSYEQYF.

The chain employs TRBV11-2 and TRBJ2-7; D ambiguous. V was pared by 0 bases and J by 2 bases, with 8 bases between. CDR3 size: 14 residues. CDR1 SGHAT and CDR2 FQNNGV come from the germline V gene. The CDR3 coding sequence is TGTGCCAGCAGCTTAGATGGGTCCCCCTACGAGCAGTACTTC. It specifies CASSLDGSPYEQYF.

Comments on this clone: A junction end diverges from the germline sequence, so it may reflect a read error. The CDR3 region is CAWSHDRGRAETFF. CDR3 coding DNA: TGTGCCTGGAGCCATGACAGGGGGCGCGCTGAAACTTTCTTT. This chain joins TRBV30 and TRBJ1-1, with TRBD1 identical over 10 bases. CDR3 length: 14 amino acids. Germline CDR1 GTSNPN, CDR2 SVGIG (reference sequence).

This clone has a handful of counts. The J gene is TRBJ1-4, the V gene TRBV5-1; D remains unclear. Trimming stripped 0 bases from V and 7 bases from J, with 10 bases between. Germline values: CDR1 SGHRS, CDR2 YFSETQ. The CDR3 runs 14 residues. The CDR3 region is CASSLAGAFEKLFF. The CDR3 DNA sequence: TGCGCCAGCAGCTTGGCGGGTGCCTTTGAAAAACTGTTTTTT.

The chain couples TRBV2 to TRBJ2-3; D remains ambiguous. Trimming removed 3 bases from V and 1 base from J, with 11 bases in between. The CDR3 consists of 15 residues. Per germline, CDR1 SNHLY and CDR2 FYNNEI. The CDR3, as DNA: TGTGCCAGCAGTGAGGAGCCCAGAGGCACAGATACGCAGTATTTT. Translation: CASSEEPRGTDTQYF.

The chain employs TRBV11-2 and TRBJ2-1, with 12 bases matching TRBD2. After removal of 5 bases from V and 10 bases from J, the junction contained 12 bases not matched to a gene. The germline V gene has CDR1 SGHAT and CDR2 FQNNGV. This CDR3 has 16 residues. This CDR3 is CASSPTLAGGGVEQFF. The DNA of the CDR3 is TGTGCCAGCAGCCCCACGCTAGCGGGAGGGGGGGTGGAGCAGTTCTTC.

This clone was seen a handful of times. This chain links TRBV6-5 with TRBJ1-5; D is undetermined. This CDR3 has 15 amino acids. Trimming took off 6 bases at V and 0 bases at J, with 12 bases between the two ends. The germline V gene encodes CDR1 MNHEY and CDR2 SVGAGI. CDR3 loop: CASSRSRNSNQPQHF. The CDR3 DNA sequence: TGTGCCAGCAGCCGGTCAAGAAATAGCAATCAGCCCCAGCATTTT.

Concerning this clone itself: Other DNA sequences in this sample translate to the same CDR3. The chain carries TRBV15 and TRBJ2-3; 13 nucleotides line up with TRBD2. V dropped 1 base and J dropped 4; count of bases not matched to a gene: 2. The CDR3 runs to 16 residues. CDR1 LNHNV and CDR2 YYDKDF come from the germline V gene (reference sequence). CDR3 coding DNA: TGTGCCACCAGCAGAGGACTAGCGGGAGGTTCAGATACGCAGTATTTT. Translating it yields CATSRGLAGGSDTQYF.

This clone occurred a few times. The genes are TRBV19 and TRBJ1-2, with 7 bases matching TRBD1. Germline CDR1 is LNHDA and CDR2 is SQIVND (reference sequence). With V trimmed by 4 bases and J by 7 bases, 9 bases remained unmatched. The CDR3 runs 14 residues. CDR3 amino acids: CASSTRTGEGGYTF. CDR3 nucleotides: TGTGCCAGTAGTACGCGGACAGGCGAAGGTGGCTACACCTTC.

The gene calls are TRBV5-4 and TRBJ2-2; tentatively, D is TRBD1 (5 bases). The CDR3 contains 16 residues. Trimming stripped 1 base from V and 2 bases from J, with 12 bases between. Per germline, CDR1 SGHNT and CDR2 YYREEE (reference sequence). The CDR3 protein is CASSLPPTVNTGELFF. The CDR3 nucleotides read TGTGCCAGCAGCTTGCCCCCGACAGTAAACACCGGGGAGCTGTTTTTT.

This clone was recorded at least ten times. CDR3 in amino acids: CASRYGANEKLFF. The CDR3 region has the DNA TGTGCCAGCAGATACGGGGCTAATGAAAAACTGTTTTTT. The chain recombines TRBV6-1 with TRBJ1-4, with D unclear. The CDR3 has 13 amino acids. Germline CDR1 MNHNS, CDR2 SASEGT. Trimming removed 6 bases from V and 3 bases from J, with 8 bases in between.

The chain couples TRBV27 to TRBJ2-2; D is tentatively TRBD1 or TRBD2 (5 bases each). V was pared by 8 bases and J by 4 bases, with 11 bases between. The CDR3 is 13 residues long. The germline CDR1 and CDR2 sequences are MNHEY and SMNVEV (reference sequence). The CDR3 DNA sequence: TGTGCCAGCGGGGACCTTGGCACCGGGGAGCTGTTTTTT. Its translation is CASGDLGTGELFF.

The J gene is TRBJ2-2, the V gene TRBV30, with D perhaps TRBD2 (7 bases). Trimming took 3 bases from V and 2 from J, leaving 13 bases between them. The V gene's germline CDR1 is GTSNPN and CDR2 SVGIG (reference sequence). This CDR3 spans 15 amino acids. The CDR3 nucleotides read TGTGCCTGGAGCCTAGGGGGGGCAAACACCGGGGAGCTGTTTTTT. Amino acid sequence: CAWSLGGANTGELFF.

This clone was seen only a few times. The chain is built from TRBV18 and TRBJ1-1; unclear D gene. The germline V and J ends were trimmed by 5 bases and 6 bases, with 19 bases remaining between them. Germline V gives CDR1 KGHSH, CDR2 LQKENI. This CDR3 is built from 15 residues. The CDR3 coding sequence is TGTGCCAGCTCAGAATACACAGCTGGAGCTGCTGAAGCTTTCTTT. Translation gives CASSEYTAGAAEAFF.

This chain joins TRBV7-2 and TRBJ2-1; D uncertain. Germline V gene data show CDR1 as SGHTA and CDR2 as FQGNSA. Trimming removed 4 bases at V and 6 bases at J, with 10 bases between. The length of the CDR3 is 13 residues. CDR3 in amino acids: CASSSYGTNEQFF. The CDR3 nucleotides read TGTGCCAGCAGCTCCTATGGTACCAATGAGCAGTTCTTC.